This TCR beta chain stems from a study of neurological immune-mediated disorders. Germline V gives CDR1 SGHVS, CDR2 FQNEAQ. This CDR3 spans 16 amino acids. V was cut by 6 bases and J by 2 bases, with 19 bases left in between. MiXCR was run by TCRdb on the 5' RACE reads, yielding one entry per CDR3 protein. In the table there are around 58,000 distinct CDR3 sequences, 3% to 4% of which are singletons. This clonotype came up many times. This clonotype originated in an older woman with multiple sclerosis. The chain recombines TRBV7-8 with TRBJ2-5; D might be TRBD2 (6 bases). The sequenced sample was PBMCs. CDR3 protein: CASRPSVSSSQETQYF. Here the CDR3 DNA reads TGTGCCAGCAGGCCTAGCGTATCATCCTCACAAGAGACCCAGTACTTC.